Given below is one TCR beta chain in context. These data belong to a study of CD8+ T cells in alopecia areata. cDNA prepared by RNA extraction and subsequent reverse transcription served as the template for sequencing. Here immunoSEQ multiplex PCR was the method, and the copy in TCRdb shows in-frame clones only, minus some. The repertoire includes 150,000 or so clones, around 50% of them detected once, and approximately 7% sits in the top ten. CDR3 length equals 18 residues. V was clipped by 5 bases and J by 0 bases; unmatched bases: 13. CDR1 and CDR2 (germline): SNHLY, FYNNEI. Material: CD4+ T cells sorted from blood. The chain recombines TRBV2 with TRBJ2-4; 7 bases align to TRBD1. The sequence was collected from a human donor with alopecia areata. CDR3 DNA sequence: TGTGCCAGCAGTACTCACCGGGACAGACTTCTAGCCAAAAACATTCAGTACTTC. Translated: CASSTHRDRLLAKNIQYF.